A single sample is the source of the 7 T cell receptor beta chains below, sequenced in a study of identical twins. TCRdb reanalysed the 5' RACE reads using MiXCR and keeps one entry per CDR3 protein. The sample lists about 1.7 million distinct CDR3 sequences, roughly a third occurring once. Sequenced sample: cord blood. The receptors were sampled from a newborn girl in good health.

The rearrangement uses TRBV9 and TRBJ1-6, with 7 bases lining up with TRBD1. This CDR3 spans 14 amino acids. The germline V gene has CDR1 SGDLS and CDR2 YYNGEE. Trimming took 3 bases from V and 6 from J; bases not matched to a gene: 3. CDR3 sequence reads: CASSATGLNSPLHF. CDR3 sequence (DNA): TGTGCCAGCAGCGCGACAGGGCTTAATTCACCCCTCCACTTT.

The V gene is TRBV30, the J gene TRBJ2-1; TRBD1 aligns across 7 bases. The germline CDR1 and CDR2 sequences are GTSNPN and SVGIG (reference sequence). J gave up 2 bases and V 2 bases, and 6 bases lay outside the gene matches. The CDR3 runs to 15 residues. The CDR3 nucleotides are TGTGCCTGGAGTCGGAAGGGGACAGCCTACAATGAGCAGTTCTTC. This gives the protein CAWSRKGTAYNEQFF.

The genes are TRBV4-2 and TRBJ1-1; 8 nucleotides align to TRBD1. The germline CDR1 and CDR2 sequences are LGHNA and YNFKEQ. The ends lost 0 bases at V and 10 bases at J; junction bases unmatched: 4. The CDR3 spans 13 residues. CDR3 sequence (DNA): TGTGCCAGCAGCCAAGATGGACAGGGTCGAGCTTTCTTT. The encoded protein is CASSQDGQGRAFF.

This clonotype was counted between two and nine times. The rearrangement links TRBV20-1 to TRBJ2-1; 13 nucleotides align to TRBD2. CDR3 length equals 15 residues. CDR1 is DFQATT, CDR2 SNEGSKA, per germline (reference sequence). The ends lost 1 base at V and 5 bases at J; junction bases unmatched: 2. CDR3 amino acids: CSARAGTSGNNEQFF. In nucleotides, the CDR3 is TGCAGTGCTAGAGCCGGGACTAGCGGGAACAATGAGCAGTTCTTC.

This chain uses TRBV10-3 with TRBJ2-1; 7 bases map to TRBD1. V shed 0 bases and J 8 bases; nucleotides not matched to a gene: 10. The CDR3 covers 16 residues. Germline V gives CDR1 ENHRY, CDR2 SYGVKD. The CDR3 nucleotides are TGTGCCATCAGTGAGTCCCGGCAGGACAGGTCCCATGAGCAGTTCTTC. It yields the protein CAISESRQDRSHEQFF.

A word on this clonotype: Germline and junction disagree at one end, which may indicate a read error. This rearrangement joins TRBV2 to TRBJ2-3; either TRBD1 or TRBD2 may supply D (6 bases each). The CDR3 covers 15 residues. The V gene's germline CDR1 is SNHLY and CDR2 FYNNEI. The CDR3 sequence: CASIERGAGTGTQYF. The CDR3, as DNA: TGTGCCAGCATCGAGAGGGGGGCCGGCACAGGTACGCAGTATTTT.

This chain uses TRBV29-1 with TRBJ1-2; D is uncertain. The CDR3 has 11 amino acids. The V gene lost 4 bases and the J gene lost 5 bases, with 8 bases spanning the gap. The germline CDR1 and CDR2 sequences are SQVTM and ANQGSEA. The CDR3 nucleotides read TGCAGCGTTGTCGACGGGTATGGCTACACCTTC. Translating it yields CSVVDGYGYTF.